This T cell receptor beta chain is from a study of breast tumors, draining lymph nodes, adjacent tissues. TCRdb independently ran MiXCR on the multiplex PCR reads; one entry per CDR3 protein. The table has approximately 230,000 distinct CDR3 sequences, about 34% seen once. The lymph nodes were axillary draining lymph nodes from breast cancer patients. The CDR3 runs 14 residues. Germline V CDR1 and CDR2: MNHEY, SVGAGI. Trimming took 6 bases from V and 7 from J, leaving 16 bases between them. The chain links TRBV6-5 to TRBJ2-4; D is perhaps TRBD1 (6 bases). The specimen sequenced was axillary lymph node tissue. The sequence derives from a female donor with breast cancer. Some clones in this sample may be carry-over from other donors' samples. The CDR3 protein is CASSPRQVGNIQYF. The CDR3 nucleotides read TGTGCCAGCAGCCCCCGACAGGTCGGTAACATTCAGTACTTC.